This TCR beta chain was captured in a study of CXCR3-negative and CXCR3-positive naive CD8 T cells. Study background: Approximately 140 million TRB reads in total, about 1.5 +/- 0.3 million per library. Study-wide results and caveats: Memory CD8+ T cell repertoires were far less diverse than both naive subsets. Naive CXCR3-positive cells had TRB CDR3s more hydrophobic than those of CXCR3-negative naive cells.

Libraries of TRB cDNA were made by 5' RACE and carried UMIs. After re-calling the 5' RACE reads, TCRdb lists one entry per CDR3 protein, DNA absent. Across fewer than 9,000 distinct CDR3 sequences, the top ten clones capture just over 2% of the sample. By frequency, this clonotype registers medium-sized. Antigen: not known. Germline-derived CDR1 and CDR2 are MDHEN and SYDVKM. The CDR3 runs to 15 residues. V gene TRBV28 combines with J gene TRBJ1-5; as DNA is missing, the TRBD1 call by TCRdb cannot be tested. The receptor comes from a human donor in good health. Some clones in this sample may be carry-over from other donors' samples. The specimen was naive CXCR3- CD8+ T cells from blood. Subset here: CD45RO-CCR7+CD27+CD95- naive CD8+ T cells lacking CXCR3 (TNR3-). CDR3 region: CASSFTRTITPPQHF.